Listed below are T cell receptor beta chains from one sample, sequenced in a study of cytomegalovirus exposure and HLA in healthy donors. TCRdb's copy holds only in-frame clones and misses some; the assay was immunoSEQ multiplex PCR. The sample yields about 160,000 clones, over 80% seen once. Sequenced material: PBMCs. Every receptor here comes from a boy between 2 and 10 years old in good health and CMV-seronegative. The CDR3 runs from the conserved cysteine through the conserved F or W. The order of the fields is D gene, V gene, J gene, CDR3 protein, CDR3 DNA. The D gene is left open where the match is weak.

>TRBD1|TRBV6-6|TRBJ2-7
CASSYDRGLYEQYF
TGTGCCAGCAGTTACGACAGGGGGTTGTACGAGCAGTACTTC
>TRBD1|TRBV29-1|TRBJ2-7
CSVGGTGGYEQYF
TGCAGCGTGGGGGGGACAGGGGGCTACGAGCAGTACTTC
>NA|TRBV9|TRBJ1-6
CASSPGGGVGSPLHF
TGTGCCAGCAGCCCGGGGGGAGGGGTAGGATCACCCCTCCACTTT
>NA|TRBV29-1|TRBJ2-3
CSGGQEADTQYF
TGCAGCGGTGGCCAGGAGGCAGATACGCAGTATTTT
>NA|TRBV27|TRBJ2-7
CASRTGQTYEQYF
TGTGCCAGCAGGACCGGACAGACCTACGAGCAGTACTTC
>TRBD2|TRBV5-1|TRBJ2-5
CASSLPRLAGEQETQYF
TGCGCCAGCAGCTTGCCCCGACTAGCGGGGGAGCAAGAGACCCAGTACTTC
>NA|TRBV19|TRBJ2-5
CASSISGQETQYF
TGTGCCAGTAGTATCAGCGGCCAAGAGACCCAGTACTTC
>NA|TRBV6-4|TRBJ1-3
CALPPGNTIYF
TGTGCCCTCCCCCCTGGAAACACCATATATTTT
>NA|TRBV6-6|TRBJ2-3
CATTPITDTQYF
TGTGCCACTACCCCTATCACAGATACGCAGTATTTT
>TRBD1|TRBV7-6|TRBJ2-1
CASSSSDRFGGEQFF
TGTGCCAGCAGCTCGTCGGACAGGTTTGGGGGTGAGCAGTTCTTC